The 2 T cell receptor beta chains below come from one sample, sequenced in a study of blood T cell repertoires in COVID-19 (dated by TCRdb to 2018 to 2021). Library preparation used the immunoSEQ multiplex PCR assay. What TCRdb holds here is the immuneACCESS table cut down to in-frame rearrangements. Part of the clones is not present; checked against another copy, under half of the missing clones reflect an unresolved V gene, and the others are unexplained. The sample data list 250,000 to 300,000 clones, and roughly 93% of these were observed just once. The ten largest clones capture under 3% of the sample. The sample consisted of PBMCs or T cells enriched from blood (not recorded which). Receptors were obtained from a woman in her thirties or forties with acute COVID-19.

CDR3 amino acids: CASSQGTSGIQNTGELFF. In DNA, the CDR3 is TGTGCCAGCAGCCAAGGGACTAGCGGGATCCAGAACACCGGGGAGCTGTTTTTT. The V call is TRBV3-1 (or the pseudogene TRBV3-2), the J call TRBJ2-2; 12 bases align to TRBD2. This CDR3 has 18 amino acids. Germline assignment: CDR1 LGHDT and CDR2 YNNKEL (reference sequence). The J segment lost 1 base and the V segment lost 1 base, leaving 4 bases of the junction unmatched.

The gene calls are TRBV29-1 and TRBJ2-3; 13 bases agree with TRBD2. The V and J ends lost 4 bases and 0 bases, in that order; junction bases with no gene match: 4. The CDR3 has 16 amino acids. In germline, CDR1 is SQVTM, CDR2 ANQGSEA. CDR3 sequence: CSVAGTSGESTDTQYF. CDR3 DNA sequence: TGCAGCGTTGCCGGGACTAGCGGGGAGAGCACAGATACGCAGTATTTT.